The following is a T cell receptor beta chain sequence with its context. What it recognizes is unknown. V was clipped by 3 bases and J by 0 bases, with 4 bases between them. The CDR3 has 13 residues. Germline CDR1 reads ENHRY; CDR2 reads SYGVKD. The method was immunoSEQ multiplex PCR; TCRdb's version includes in-frame clones alone and lacks a portion of them. The sample records about 110,000 clones, roughly nine tenths being singletons. The data are from a study of T cell responses to AZD1222 COVID-19 vaccine. General study points: Elevations in Spike-specific TCR breadth and depth followed administration of two AZD1222 doses. The sample set comprised mostly white British donors with more females, and clonal diversity was possibly underestimated. Spike-spanning, vaccine-associated CD4 TCRs were dominant at 160-218 and 743-854. Unmutated variant regions are reportedly the target of nearly half of TCRs that are spike-specific.

The sequence was obtained from an adult in good health. This chain links TRBV10-3 with TRBJ2-3; no clear D. Here the sequenced sample was peripheral blood, taken on day 0 of AZD1222 vaccination. For the CDR3, the DNA is TGTGCCATCAGTGACATTAGCACAGATACGCAGTATTTT. Encoded protein: CAISDISTDTQYF.